This T cell receptor (beta chain) appears in the sequencing data of a study of shared clonotypes between healthy human individuals. Findings and caveats of the study: Naive CD4 clonotypes were shared across a handful of donors at around 5.4%. Only blood was sampled, and tissue TCR repertoires likely differ from blood ones.

Original analysis: ImmunoSEQ sequences covered only the junction and lacked quality scores; filtering therefore differed. Assay: immunoSEQ multiplex PCR; the TCRdb copy retains only in-frame clones and omits some. The DNA was the basis for D and trimming; V, J and clone size are from that table. The repertoire consists of approximately 1.5 million clones, with about 98.5% occurring once and the leading ten covering approximately 0.38%. Concerning this clone itself: Its antigen is not identified.

The CDR3 has 14 residues. Germline CDR1 is MNHEY and CDR2 is SMNVEV (reference sequence). Trimming left V 6 bases short and J 4 bases short, with 15 bases between. CD45RA-negative memory and CD45RA+ naive subsets were split from the CD4+ cells. The sequenced sample was naive CD4+ T cells sorted from blood. Subset described: CD45RA+ positively selected. V is TRBV27 and J is TRBJ2-5; D call uncertain. The sequence derives from a man aged 25 to 40 in good health. In nucleotides, the CDR3 is TGTGCCAGCAGACTCCACCAGGTCGCAGAGACCCAGTACTTC. Translating it yields CASRLHQVAETQYF.